This T cell receptor beta chain was identified during a study of blood T cell repertoires in COVID-19. Study background: Collection of acute and convalescent COVID-19 samples took place in the United States, Italy and Spain.

Using immunoSEQ multiplex PCR, the repertoire was profiled, and TCRdb retains in-frame clones only, with some absent. Of under 250,000 clones in the sample, roughly four fifths were seen once. J gave up 1 base and V 5 bases, and 6 bases lay outside the gene matches. From germline, CDR1 is SGHRS and CDR2 YFSETQ. The CDR3 is 15 residues long. The chain joins TRBV5-1 to TRBJ2-5; TRBD2 agrees at 9 bases. Input material: peripheral blood. This receptor was obtained from a woman aged 60-75 years with acute or convalescent COVID-19. This CDR3 reads CASSGGGALQETQYF. In DNA, the CDR3 is TGCGCCAGCAGTGGCGGGGGGGCCCTCCAAGAGACCCAGTACTTC.